These 27 T cell receptor beta chains share one sample of origin, sequenced in a study of early T cells in non-severe SARS-CoV-2 infection (dated by TCRdb to the early 2020s). The library was prepared using 5' RACE. Data came from a NextSeq 500. TCRdb reprocessed the public reads (quality trimming at Q25 with fastp, clone calling with MiXCR) and kept in-frame beta chains. Identical CDR3 proteins give one entry, which carries the most common genes and DNA. The sample records tens of thousands of distinct CDR3 sequences, 12% to 15% of which are singletons. The ten largest account for around 5.8% of the sample. Specimen: whole blood. All receptors derive from an adult who was a healthcare worker with PCR-confirmed SARS-CoV-2 infection or an uninfected control (not recorded which).

V and J are TRBV6-5 and TRBJ1-1; 8 positions match TRBD1. The CDR3 sequence is 15 residues long. The J segment lost 1 base and the V segment lost 4 bases, leaving 5 bases of the junction unmatched. CDR1 and CDR2 from the germline V gene are MNHEY and SVGAGI. CDR3: CASSSRGQANTEAFF. The CDR3 coding sequence is TGTGCCAGCAGTTCGCGGGGACAGGCGAACACTGAAGCTTTCTTT.

The chain links TRBV11-2 to TRBJ2-5; TRBD1 is a possible D gene (6 bases). This CDR3 contains 14 residues. V was shortened by 3 bases and J by 2 bases, with 10 bases between the two germline ends. Germline V gene lookup returns CDR1 SGHAT and CDR2 FQNNGV. CDR3 DNA: TGTGCCAGCAGCTTCAGGGGTGGACAAGAGACCCAGTACTTC. It translates to CASSFRGGQETQYF.

This clonotype was seen more than once but under ten times. As DNA, the CDR3 is TGTGCCATCAGTGGGGGCCCTTACGAGCAGTACTTC. It translates to CAISGGPYEQYF. The V call is TRBV10-3, the J call TRBJ2-7; tentatively, D is TRBD1 (5 bases). The V gene lost 4 bases and the J gene lost 4 bases, with 8 bases spanning the gap. Germline lookup yields CDR1 ENHRY and CDR2 SYGVKD. The CDR3 consists of 12 residues.

The chain couples TRBV28 to TRBJ1-4; D call uncertain. The CDR3 runs 15 residues. V was shortened by 10 bases and J by 4 bases, with 19 bases between the two germline ends. CDR1 and CDR2 from the germline V gene are MDHEN and SYDVKM. The CDR3 region has the DNA TGTGCCACCACCACACACCGGGTCCATAATGAAAAACTGTTTTTT. Translating it yields CATTTHRVHNEKLFF.

This clonotype was found many times. V is TRBV4-3 and J is TRBJ2-7; the D is unclear. V was cut by 4 bases and J by 5 bases, with 12 bases left in between. Germline CDR1 reads LGHNA; CDR2 reads YSLEER. This CDR3 has 13 amino acids. This CDR3 reads CASSPELRDEQYF. The CDR3 coding sequence is TGCGCCAGCAGCCCCGAACTAAGGGACGAGCAGTACTTC.

The chain uses TRBV2 and TRBJ1-4; 7 positions match TRBD1. The CDR3 has 15 amino acids. CDR1 SNHLY and CDR2 FYNNEI come from the germline V gene. V lost 6 bases to trimming and J lost 6 bases; unmatched junction nucleotides: 10. The CDR3 nucleotides read TGTGCCAGCAGGAATAGGGACAGCAGACATGAAAAACTGTTTTTT. This codes for CASRNRDSRHEKLFF.

There are a few counts of this clonotype. V usage is TRBV3-1 and J usage is TRBJ2-4, with D maybe TRBD2 (5 bases). Germline lookup yields CDR1 LGHDT and CDR2 YNNKEL (reference sequence). Trimming took off 5 bases at V and 0 bases at J, with 11 bases between the two ends. The CDR3 loop spans 15 amino acids. The CDR3 here is CASSYGGVAKNIQYF. CDR3 in DNA: TGTGCCAGCAGCTATGGAGGCGTAGCCAAAAACATTCAGTACTTC. Full variable domain (remainder filled in from reference TRBV3-1 and TRBJ2-4): DTAVSQTPKYLVTQMGNDKSIKCEQNLGHDTMYWYKQDSKKFLKIMFSYNNKELIINETVPNRFSPKSPDKAHLNLHINSLELGDSAVYFCASSYGGVAKNIQYFGAGTRLSVL.

V is TRBV3-1 and J is TRBJ2-1; TRBD1 aligns across 9 bases. V shed 1 base and J 10 bases; nucleotides not matched to a gene: 11. The V gene's germline CDR1 is LGHDT and CDR2 YNNKEL (reference sequence). The CDR3 runs 16 residues. The CDR3: CASSQAPGQGTQEQFF. The CDR3 DNA is TGTGCCAGCAGCCAAGCGCCGGGACAGGGAACCCAAGAGCAGTTCTTC.

This rearrangement joins TRBV18 to TRBJ2-1; D is uncertain. The CDR3 sequence is 12 residues long. The V gene lost 5 bases and the J gene lost 6 bases, with 8 bases spanning the gap. Germline V lookup: CDR1 KGHSH, CDR2 LQKENI. CDR3 in amino acids: CASSGSGNEQFF. For the CDR3, the DNA is TGTGCCAGCTCAGGCTCGGGCAATGAGCAGTTCTTC.

This clonotype was detected ten times or more. This sequence joins TRBV7-9 and TRBJ2-3; 7 bases fit TRBD2. Germline loops: CDR1 SEHNR, CDR2 FQNEAQ (reference sequence). Trimming cost V 3 bases and J 2 bases; bases outside gene matches: 2. The CDR3 sequence is 14 residues long. The chain's CDR3 is CASSFSGYTDTQYF. DNA of the CDR3: TGTGCCAGCAGCTTTAGCGGGTACACAGATACGCAGTATTTT.

This clonotype was seen more than once but under ten times. CDR3 sequence: CSARSGRGPRNEQFF. The CDR3 DNA follows: TGCAGTGCTAGATCGGGCAGGGGTCCAAGGAATGAGCAGTTCTTC. This chain joins TRBV20-1 and TRBJ2-1; the D gene is possibly TRBD1 (6 bases). CDR1 is DFQATT, CDR2 SNEGSKA, per germline (reference sequence). Trimming removed 2 bases at V and 7 bases at J, with 18 bases between. This CDR3 region has 15 residues.

This rearrangement joins TRBV10-3 to TRBJ2-2; maybe TRBD1 (6 bases). The CDR3 covers 16 residues. The V gene lost 0 bases and the J gene lost 1 base, with 9 bases spanning the gap. The V gene's germline CDR1 is ENHRY and CDR2 SYGVKD. CDR3 in DNA: TGTGCCATCAGTGAGTCGGGACACTTGAACACCGGGGAGCTGTTTTTT. This sequence encodes CAISESGHLNTGELFF.

This clonotype has only a few counts. This chain uses TRBV7-3 with TRBJ2-2; 7 bases line up with TRBD2. V lost 5 bases, J lost 5 bases, and 14 bases stayed unmatched. This CDR3 spans 17 amino acids. Looked up from germline, CDR1 is SGHTA and CDR2 is FQGTGA. The CDR3, as DNA: TGTGCCAGCAGCCCGCTCGGGGCGGGGGTGCCTACCGGGGAGCTGTTTTTT. Translating it yields CASSPLGAGVPTGELFF.

This clonotype was observed a handful of times. The gene calls are TRBV10-2 and TRBJ2-7, with D hard to call. The length of the CDR3 is 13 residues. Per germline, CDR1 WSHSY and CDR2 SAAADI. Trimming removed 3 bases at V and 3 bases at J, with 9 bases between. CDR3 residues: CASSDPQVYEQYF. The CDR3 nucleotides are TGCGCCAGCAGTGACCCACAAGTCTACGAGCAGTACTTC.

The rearrangement joins TRBV5-1 to TRBJ2-1; D is possibly TRBD1 (5 bases). V was pared by 0 bases and J by 5 bases, with 6 bases between. The V gene's germline CDR1 is SGHRS and CDR2 YFSETQ. The CDR3 is 13 amino acids. The CDR3 nucleotides read TGCGCCAGCAGCTTGGACAGGAACAATGAGCAGTTCTTC. Amino acids: CASSLDRNNEQFF.

V gene TRBV25-1 combines with J gene TRBJ1-4; D is possibly TRBD1 (6 bases). This CDR3 is built from 18 residues. CDR1 is MGHDK and CDR2 is SYGVNS in the germline V gene. V lost 9 bases, J lost 2 bases, and 25 bases lay in between. For the CDR3, the DNA is TGTGCCAGTTTCGGGACAACTGGGGAGAGTATGACTAATGAAAAACTGTTTTTT. Its protein is CASFGTTGESMTNEKLFF.

This clonotype was counted a few times. The CDR3 reads CASRENGAVSYEQYF. The CDR3 nucleotides read TGTGCCAGCAGGGAAAATGGGGCAGTCTCCTACGAGCAGTACTTC. This sequence joins TRBV5-6 and TRBJ2-7, with D possibly TRBD1 on 5 matching bases. V shed 5 bases and J shed 0 bases, with 15 bases lying between them. CDR3 length equals 15 residues. In germline, CDR1 is SGHDT, CDR2 YYEEEE. The complete variable domain, with remaining parts taken from reference TRBV5-6 and TRBJ2-7, reads DAGVTQSPTHLIKTRGQQVTLRCSPKSGHDTVSWYQQALGQGPQFIFQYYEEEERQRGNFPDRFSGHQFPNYSSELNVNALLLGDSALYLCASRENGAVSYEQYFGPGTRLTVT.

The chain has TRBV29-1 and TRBJ1-2; no firm D call. The V and J ends lost 5 bases and 7 bases respectively, with 11 bases between them. The germline V gene has CDR1 SQVTM and CDR2 ANQGSEA. This CDR3 has 11 residues. The CDR3 sequence is CSVLGIGGYTF. The CDR3 DNA follows: TGCAGCGTTCTGGGTATCGGTGGCTACACCTTC.

The rearrangement uses TRBV18 and TRBJ1-2; the D gene is possibly TRBD1 (5 bases). The germline V gene encodes CDR1 KGHSH and CDR2 LQKENI. This CDR3 region has 14 residues. V gave up 1 base and J gave up 3 bases, with 9 bases separating them. DNA of the CDR3: TGTGCCAGCTCACCACTAGGGACGGACTATGGCTACACCTTC. This translates into CASSPLGTDYGYTF.

The rearrangement uses TRBV20-1 and TRBJ1-2, with 9 positions matching TRBD1. The J segment lost 3 bases and the V segment lost 7 bases, leaving 6 bases of the junction unmatched. The germline CDR1 and CDR2 sequences are DFQATT and SNEGSKA (reference sequence). The CDR3 extends over 13 amino acids. The CDR3 nucleotides read TGCAGTGTGAACAGGGGGCTTTACTATGGCTACACCTTC. Amino acid sequence: CSVNRGLYYGYTF.

To note about this clonotype: The junction shows a germline mismatch at one end, possibly a read error. CDR3 DNA: TGTGCCAGCAGCTTAGAAGGGACTAGGGAGACAGATATGCAGTATTTT. Its translation: CASSLEGTRETDMQYF. The chain is built from TRBV7-9 and TRBJ2-3; TRBD2 aligns across 8 bases. CDR1 SEHNR and CDR2 FQNEAQ come from the germline V gene (reference sequence). The CDR3 has 16 amino acids. Together with reference TRBV7-9 and TRBJ2-3, the CDR3 gives the full variable domain: DTGVSQNPRHKITKRGQNVTFRCDPISEHNRLYWYRQTLGQGPEFLTYFQNEAQLEKSRLLSDRFSAERPKGSFSTLEIQRTEQGDSAMYLCASSLEGTRETDMQYFGPGTRLTVL.

This chain connects TRBV6-2 or TRBV6-3 to TRBJ1-2; D might be TRBD1 (6 bases). The CDR3 spans 14 residues. Germline V lookup: CDR1 MNHEY, CDR2 SVGEGT. V lost 6 bases, J lost 7 bases, and 18 bases lay in between. In DNA, the CDR3 is TGTGCCAGCAGCGACCCCGGCGCAGGGGCTGGCTACACCTTC. It specifies CASSDPGAGAGYTF.

This clonotype was seen a handful of times. The chain employs TRBV14 and TRBJ2-2; D uncertain. In germline, CDR1 is SGHDN, CDR2 FVKESK. The CDR3 covers 15 residues. V was pared by 0 bases and J by 5 bases, with 10 bases between. CDR3 DNA sequence: TGTGCCAGCAGCCAAGAATTTTTGGGAACCGGGGAGCTGTTTTTT. Translation: CASSQEFLGTGELFF.

There are many counts of this clonotype. This chain connects TRBV12-5 to TRBJ2-7, with a possible D match to TRBD2 (6 bases). In germline, CDR1 is LGHNT, CDR2 FRNRAP. CDR3 length: 15 amino acids. Trimming shortened V by 6 bases and J by 3 bases, and 18 bases separated the two germline ends. CDR3 in DNA: TGTGCTAGTGGGACCCGCGGGACGGTACTCTACGAGCAGTACTTC. Residues: CASGTRGTVLYEQYF.

J is TRBJ2-3 and V is TRBV7-6; D is possibly TRBD1 (6 bases). Germline CDR1 and CDR2: SGHVS and FNYEAQ. This CDR3 spans 13 amino acids. Trimming removed 4 bases at V and 8 bases at J, with 13 bases between. The CDR3 nucleotides are TGTGCCAGCAGCTCGACAGGACGTAGTACGCAGTATTTT. Residues: CASSSTGRSTQYF.

The rearrangement links TRBV29-1 to TRBJ1-1, with unresolved D. The CDR3 totals 13 residues. CDR1 and CDR2 from the germline V gene are SQVTM and ANQGSEA. V was clipped by 8 bases and J by 1 base, with 14 bases between them. CDR3 DNA sequence: TGCAGCATCGCTCGGGCGGGGAACACTGAAGCTTTCTTT. Translated, it gives CSIARAGNTEAFF.

This clonotype rates as medium-sized. The J gene is TRBJ2-7, the V gene TRBV7-9; 8 positions agree with TRBD1. CDR3 length equals 15 residues. The junction had 7 bases not matched to a gene; V was cut back by 2 bases and J by 4 bases. Germline CDR1 reads SEHNR; CDR2 reads FQNEAQ (reference sequence). The CDR3 coding sequence is TGTGCCAGCAGCTTAATGTCTGGACAGGGATACGAGCAGTACTTC. Translating it yields CASSLMSGQGYEQYF.